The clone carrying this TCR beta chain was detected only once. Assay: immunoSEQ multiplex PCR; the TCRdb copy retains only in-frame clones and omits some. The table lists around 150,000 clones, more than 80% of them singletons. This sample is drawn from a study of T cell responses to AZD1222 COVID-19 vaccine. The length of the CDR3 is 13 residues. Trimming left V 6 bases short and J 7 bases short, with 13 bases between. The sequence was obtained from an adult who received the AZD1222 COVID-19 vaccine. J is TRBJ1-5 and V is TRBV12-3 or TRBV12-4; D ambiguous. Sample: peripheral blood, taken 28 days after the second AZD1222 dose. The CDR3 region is CASRPRLGQPQHF. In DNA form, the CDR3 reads TGTGCCAGCAGGCCCCGACTGGGGCAGCCCCAGCATTTT.